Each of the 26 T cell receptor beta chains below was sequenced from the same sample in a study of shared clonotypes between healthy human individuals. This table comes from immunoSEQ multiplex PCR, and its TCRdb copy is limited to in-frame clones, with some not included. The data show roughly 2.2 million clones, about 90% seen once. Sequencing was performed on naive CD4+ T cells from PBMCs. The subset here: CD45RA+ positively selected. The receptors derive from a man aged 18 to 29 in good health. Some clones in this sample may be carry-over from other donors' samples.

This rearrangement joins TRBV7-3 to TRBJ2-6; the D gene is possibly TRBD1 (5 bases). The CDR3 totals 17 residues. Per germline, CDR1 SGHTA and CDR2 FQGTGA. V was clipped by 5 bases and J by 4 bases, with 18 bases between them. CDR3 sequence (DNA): TGTGCCAGCAGCCCGGATTTTGGGGCTTACGGGGCCAACGTCCTGACTTTC. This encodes CASSPDFGAYGANVLTF.

The CDR3: CASSPAQGIGITQYF. The CDR3 DNA sequence: TGTGCCAGCAGTCCGGCCCAGGGTATCGGAATTACGCAGTATTTT. The rearrangement links TRBV6-5 to TRBJ2-3, with D perhaps matching TRBD1 (5 bases). Trimming removed 5 bases from V and 8 bases from J, with 20 bases in between. CDR1 and CDR2 (germline): MNHEY, SVGAGI. This CDR3 has 15 amino acids.

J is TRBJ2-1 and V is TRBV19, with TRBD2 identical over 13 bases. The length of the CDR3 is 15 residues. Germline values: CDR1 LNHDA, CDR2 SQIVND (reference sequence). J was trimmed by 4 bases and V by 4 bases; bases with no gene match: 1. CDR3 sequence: CASSTTSGRYNEQFF. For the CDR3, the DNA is TGTGCCAGTAGTACGACTAGCGGGAGGTACAATGAGCAGTTCTTC.

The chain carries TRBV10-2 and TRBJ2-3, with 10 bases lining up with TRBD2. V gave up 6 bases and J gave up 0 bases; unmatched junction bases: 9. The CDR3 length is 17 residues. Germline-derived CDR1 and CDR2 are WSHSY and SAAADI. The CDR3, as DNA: TGCGCCAGCAGCAAGGGACTAGCGAGAGGGAGCACAGATACGCAGTATTTT. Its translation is CASSKGLARGSTDTQYF.

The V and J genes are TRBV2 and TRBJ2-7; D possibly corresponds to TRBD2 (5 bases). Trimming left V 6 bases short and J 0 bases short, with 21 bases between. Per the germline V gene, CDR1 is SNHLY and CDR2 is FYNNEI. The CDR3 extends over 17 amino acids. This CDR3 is CASRDVRGKLPSYEQYF. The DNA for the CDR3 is TGTGCCAGCAGGGATGTTCGGGGAAAGTTGCCCTCCTACGAGCAGTACTTC.

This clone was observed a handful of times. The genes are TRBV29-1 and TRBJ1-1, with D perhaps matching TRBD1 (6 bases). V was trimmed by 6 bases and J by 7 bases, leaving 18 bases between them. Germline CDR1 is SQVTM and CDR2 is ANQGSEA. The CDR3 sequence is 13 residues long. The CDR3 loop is CSVIPQGGREAFF. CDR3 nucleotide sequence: TGCAGCGTCATACCACAGGGAGGACGTGAAGCTTTCTTT.

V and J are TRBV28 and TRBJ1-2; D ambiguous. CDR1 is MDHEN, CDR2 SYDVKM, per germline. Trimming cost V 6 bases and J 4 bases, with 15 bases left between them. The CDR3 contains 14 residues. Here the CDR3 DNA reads TGTGCCAGCAGCTCCTCAGGCCTCCTCTATGGCTACACCTTC. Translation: CASSSSGLLYGYTF.

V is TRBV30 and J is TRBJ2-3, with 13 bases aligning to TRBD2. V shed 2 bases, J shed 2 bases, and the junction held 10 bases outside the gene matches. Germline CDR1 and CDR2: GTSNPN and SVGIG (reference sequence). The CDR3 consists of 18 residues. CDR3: CAWSHPPGLAGPTDTQYF. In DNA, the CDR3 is TGTGCCTGGAGTCACCCCCCGGGACTAGCGGGACCCACAGATACGCAGTATTTT.

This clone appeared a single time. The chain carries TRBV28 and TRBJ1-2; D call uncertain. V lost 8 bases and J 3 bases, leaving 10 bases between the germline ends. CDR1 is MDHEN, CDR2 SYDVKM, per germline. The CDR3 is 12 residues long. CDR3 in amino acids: CASLLGDYGYTF. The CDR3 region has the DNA TGTGCCAGCCTTTTAGGAGACTATGGCTACACCTTC.

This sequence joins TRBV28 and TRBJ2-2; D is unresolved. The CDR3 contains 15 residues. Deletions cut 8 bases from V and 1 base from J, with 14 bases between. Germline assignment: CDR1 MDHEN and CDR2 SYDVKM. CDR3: CASSPNWLNTGELFF. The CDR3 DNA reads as TGTGCCAGCTCCCCGAACTGGCTGAACACCGGGGAGCTGTTTTTT.

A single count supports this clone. The CDR3 sequence is CASQKFTGELFF. In DNA, the CDR3 is TGCGCCAGTCAAAAGTTCACCGGGGAGCTGTTTTTT. This sequence joins TRBV4-3 and TRBJ2-2; D uncertain. The ends were cut back, 9 bases at V and 4 bases at J, with 9 bases in the middle. This CDR3 spans 12 amino acids. Looked up from germline, CDR1 is LGHNA and CDR2 is YSLEER.

The DNA for the CDR3 is TGTGCCAGCAGCCACCTACGGGGACAGTCCCCTGAAGCTTTCTTT. This encodes CASSHLRGQSPEAFF. V is TRBV14 and J is TRBJ1-1, with 7 nucleotides matching TRBD1. The V gene end was trimmed by 3 bases and the J gene end by 6 bases; junction bases not matched to a gene: 10. This CDR3 has 15 residues. CDR1 is SGHDN, CDR2 FVKESK, per germline.

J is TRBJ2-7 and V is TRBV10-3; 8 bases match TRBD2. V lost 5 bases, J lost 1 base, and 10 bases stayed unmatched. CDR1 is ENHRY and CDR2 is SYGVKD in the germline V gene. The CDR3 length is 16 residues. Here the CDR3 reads CAISSGTSWLSYEQYF. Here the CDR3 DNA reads TGTGCCATCAGTTCCGGGACTAGTTGGTTATCCTACGAGCAGTACTTC.

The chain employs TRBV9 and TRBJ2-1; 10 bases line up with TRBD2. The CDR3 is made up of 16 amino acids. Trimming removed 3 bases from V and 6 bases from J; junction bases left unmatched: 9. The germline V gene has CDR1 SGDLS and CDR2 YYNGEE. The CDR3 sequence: CASSGPAGGPSNEQFF. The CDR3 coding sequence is TGTGCCAGCAGCGGCCCAGCGGGAGGGCCTAGCAATGAGCAGTTCTTC.

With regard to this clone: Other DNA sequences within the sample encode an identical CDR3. This chain's CDR3 is CASSLVPYEQYF. DNA of the CDR3: TGCGCCAGCAGCTTGGTCCCCTACGAGCAGTACTTC. The chain couples TRBV5-1 to TRBJ2-7; no firm D call. Trimming shortened V by 0 bases and J by 2 bases, and 3 bases separated the two germline ends. Germline assignment: CDR1 SGHRS and CDR2 YFSETQ. The CDR3 covers 12 residues.

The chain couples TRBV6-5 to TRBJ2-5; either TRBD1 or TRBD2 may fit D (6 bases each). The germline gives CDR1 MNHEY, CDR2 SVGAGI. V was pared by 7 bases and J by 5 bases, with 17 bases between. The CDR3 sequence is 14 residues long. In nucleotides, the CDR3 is TGTGCCAGCACCCACGGACAGACTAGGGAGACCCAGTACTTC. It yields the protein CASTHGQTRETQYF.

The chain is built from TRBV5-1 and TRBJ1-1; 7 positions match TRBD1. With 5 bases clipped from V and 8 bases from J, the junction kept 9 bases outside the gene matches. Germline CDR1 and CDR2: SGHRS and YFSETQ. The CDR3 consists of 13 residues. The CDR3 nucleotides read TGCGCCAGCAGTCATAACCGGGACAGAGAAGCTTTCTTT. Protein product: CASSHNRDREAFF.

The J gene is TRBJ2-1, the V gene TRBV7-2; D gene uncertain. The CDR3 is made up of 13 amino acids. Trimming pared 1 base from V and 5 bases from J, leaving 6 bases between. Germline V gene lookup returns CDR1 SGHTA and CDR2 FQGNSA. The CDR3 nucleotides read TGTGCCAGCAGCTTAGGTTGGGACAATGAGCAGTTCTTC. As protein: CASSLGWDNEQFF.

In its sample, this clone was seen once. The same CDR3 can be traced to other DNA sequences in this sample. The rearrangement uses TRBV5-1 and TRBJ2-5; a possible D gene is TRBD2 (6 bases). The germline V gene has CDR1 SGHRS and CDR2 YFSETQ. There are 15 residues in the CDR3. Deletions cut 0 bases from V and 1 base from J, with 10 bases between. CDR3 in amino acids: CASSLARGTQETQYF. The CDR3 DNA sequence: TGCGCCAGCAGCTTGGCACGGGGGACCCAAGAGACCCAGTACTTC. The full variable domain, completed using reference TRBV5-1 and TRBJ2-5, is KAGVTQTPRYLIKTRGQQVTLSCSPISGHRSVSWYQQTPGQGLQFLFEYFSETQRNKGNFPGRFSGRQFSNSRSEMNVSTLELGDSALYLCASSLARGTQETQYFGPGTRLLVL.

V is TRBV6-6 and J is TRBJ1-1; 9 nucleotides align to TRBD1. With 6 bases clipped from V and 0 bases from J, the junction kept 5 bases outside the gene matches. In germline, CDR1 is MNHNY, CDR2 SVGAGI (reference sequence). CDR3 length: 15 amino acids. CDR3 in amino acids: CASRGGTGMNTEAFF. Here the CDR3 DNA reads TGTGCCAGCAGGGGAGGGACAGGGATGAACACTGAAGCTTTCTTT.

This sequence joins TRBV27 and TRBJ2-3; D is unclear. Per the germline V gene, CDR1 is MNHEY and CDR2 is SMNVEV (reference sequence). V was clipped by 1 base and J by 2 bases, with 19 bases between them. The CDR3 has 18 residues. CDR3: CASSLLALQWGNTDTQYF. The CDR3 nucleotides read TGTGCCAGCAGTTTATTGGCCCTTCAGTGGGGTAACACAGATACGCAGTATTTT.

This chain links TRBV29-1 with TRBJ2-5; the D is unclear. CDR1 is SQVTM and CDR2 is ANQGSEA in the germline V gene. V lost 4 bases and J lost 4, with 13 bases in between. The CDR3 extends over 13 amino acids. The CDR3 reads CSVAMRQAETQYF. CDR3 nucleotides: TGCAGCGTTGCGATGAGGCAGGCAGAGACCCAGTACTTC.

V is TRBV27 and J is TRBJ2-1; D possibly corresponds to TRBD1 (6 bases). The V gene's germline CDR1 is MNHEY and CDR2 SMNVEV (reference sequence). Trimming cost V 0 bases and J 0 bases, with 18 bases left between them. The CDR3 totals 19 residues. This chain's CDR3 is CASSLSGFVWTDSYNEQFF. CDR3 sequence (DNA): TGTGCCAGCAGTTTATCGGGATTCGTCTGGACAGACTCCTACAATGAGCAGTTCTTC.

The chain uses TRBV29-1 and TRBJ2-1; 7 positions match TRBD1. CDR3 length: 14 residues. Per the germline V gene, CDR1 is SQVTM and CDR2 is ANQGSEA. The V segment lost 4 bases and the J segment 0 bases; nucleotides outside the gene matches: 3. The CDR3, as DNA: TGCAGCGTTGTTAGGGGGCCCTCCTACAATGAGCAGTTCTTC. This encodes CSVVRGPSYNEQFF.

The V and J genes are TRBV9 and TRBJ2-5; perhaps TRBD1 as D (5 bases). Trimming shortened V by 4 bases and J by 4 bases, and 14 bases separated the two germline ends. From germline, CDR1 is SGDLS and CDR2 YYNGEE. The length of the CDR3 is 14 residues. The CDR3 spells CASSPRHRGETQYF. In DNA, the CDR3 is TGTGCCAGCAGCCCTCGACATAGGGGAGAGACCCAGTACTTC.

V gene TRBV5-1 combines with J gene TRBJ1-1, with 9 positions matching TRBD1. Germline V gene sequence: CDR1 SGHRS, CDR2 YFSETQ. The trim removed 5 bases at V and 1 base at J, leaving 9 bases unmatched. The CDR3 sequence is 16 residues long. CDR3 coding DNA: TGCGCCAGCAGGTCGGGACAGGGTCTTAAGAACACTGAAGCTTTCTTT. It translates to CASRSGQGLKNTEAFF.